These T cell receptor beta chains were read from a single sample in a study of CD8 T cells in ankylosing spondylitis. TCRdb called the 5' RACE reads again in MiXCR, with one record for every CDR3 protein. This sample carries 300,000 to 400,000 distinct CDR3 sequences, 11% of them seen once, and the ten largest clones take 9.1%. Sequencing input: blood, either unsorted or a sorted T cell fraction (not recorded which). These receptors were collected from a female donor with ankylosing spondylitis or in good health (not recorded which). Each CDR3 is given with its conserved first and last residue. D genes are given only for firm matches. Where a row states a size, it is once, few, many or the class of an expanded clone; other rows omit it.

clone_size j_call v_call d_call cdr3_aa cdr3_nt
many TRBJ2-1 TRBV5-1 . CASSPSTTNNEQFF TGCGCCAGCAGCCCCTCGACTACGAACAATGAGCAGTTCTTC
many TRBJ1-2 TRBV9 TRBD1 CASSSRRVEGAQIYGYTF TGTGCCAGCAGCTCCCGGCGTGTGGAGGGGGCGCAAATCTATGGCTACACCTTC
many TRBJ2-1 TRBV6-2/TRBV6-3 . CAGGRKNNEQFF TGTGCCGGAGGCCGTAAAAACAATGAGCAGTTCTTC
. TRBJ1-1 TRBV5-1 . CASSLKAGANTEAFF TGCGCCAGCAGCTTGAAGGCAGGTGCAAACACTGAAGCTTTCTTT
many TRBJ1-4 TRBV10-1 . CASSESREEEKLFF TGCGCCAGCAGTGAGTCTCGGGAGGAAGAAAAACTGTTTTTT
many TRBJ1-1 TRBV5-1 . CASSLGQGGWNTEAFF TGCGCCAGCAGCTTGGGGCAGGGAGGTTGGAACACTGAAGCTTTCTTT
many TRBJ1-5 TRBV20-1 TRBD1 CSATQGAGRNAQHF TGCAGTGCTACCCAGGGGGCGGGTCGGAATGCCCAGCATTTT
many TRBJ2-7 TRBV5-1 TRBD1 CASSLVGQLNYEQYF TGCGCCAGCAGCTTGGTGGGACAGTTGAACTACGAGCAGTACTTC
few TRBJ2-1 TRBV28 . CASGEESGANNEQFF TGTGCCAGCGGGGAAGAATCGGGGGCGAACAATGAGCAGTTCTTC
many TRBJ2-1 TRBV20-1 . CSLQAPGLYNEQFF TGCAGTCTGCAGGCTCCGGGCTTATACAATGAGCAGTTCTTC
. TRBJ1-6 TRBV20-1 TRBD1 CSARTPRIPQPGQRSSYNSPLHF TGCAGTGCTAGAACCCCGAGAATACCTCAACCGGGACAGCGGAGCTCCTATAATTCACCCCTCCACTTT
. TRBJ2-6 TRBV6-5 . CASSYVTVGANVLTF TGTGCCAGCAGTTACGTGACAGTCGGGGCCAACGTCCTGACTTTC
many TRBJ2-5 TRBV5-1 . CASSPGTGLQETQYF TGCGCCAGCAGCCCGGGCACGGGACTCCAAGAGACCCAGTACTTC
. TRBJ2-5 TRBV5-1 . CASSLDGGRVWVQETQYF TGCGCCAGCAGCTTGGATGGCGGCAGGGTTTGGGTGCAAGAGACCCAGTACTTC
few TRBJ1-5 TRBV7-8 . CASSLAGGGYSNQPQHF TGTGCCAGCAGCTTAGCAGGGGGGGGGTATAGCAATCAGCCCCAGCATTTT
many TRBJ1-5 TRBV20-1 . CSVNGGGGNQPQHF TGCAGCGTAAACGGCGGGGGGGGCAATCAGCCCCAGCATTTT
. TRBJ1-5 TRBV18 TRBD1 CASSPGQGAGQPQHF TGTGCCAGCTCACCGGGACAGGGGGCGGGTCAGCCCCAGCATTTT
few TRBJ1-2 TRBV2 TRBD1 CASSEGTGYGYTF TGTGCCAGCAGTGAAGGGACAGGATATGGCTACACCTTC
many TRBJ2-1 TRBV6-5 TRBD2 CASSYATSGPWEQFF TGTGCCAGCAGTTACGCGACTAGCGGGCCCTGGGAGCAGTTCTTC
many TRBJ1-6 TRBV29-1 . CSVKERDDNSPLHF TGCAGCGTGAAAGAGAGGGACGATAATTCACCCCTCCACTTT
many TRBJ1-6 TRBV14 . CASSWTDNSPLHF TGTGCCAGCTCATGGACAGATAATTCACCCCTCCACTTT
. TRBJ1-5 TRBV7-8 TRBD1 CASSLERDRGFQPQHF TGTGCCAGCAGCTTGGAGCGGGACAGGGGGTTTCAGCCCCAGCATTTT
few TRBJ2-7 TRBV7-9 . CASRPDSPSYEQYF TGTGCCAGCAGACCCGACAGCCCCTCCTACGAGCAGTACTTC
few TRBJ2-5 TRBV7-2 . CASSLVFGGNFGTQYF TGTGCCAGCAGCTTAGTGTTTGGGGGCAACTTTGGGACCCAGTACTTC
. TRBJ2-7 TRBV28 . CASSPPDAAYEQYF TGTGCCAGCAGCCCCCCAGACGCAGCCTACGAGCAGTACTTC
many TRBJ1-1 TRBV25-1 TRBD1 CASSEGTGPTEAFF TGTGCCAGCAGTGAAGGGACAGGGCCCACTGAAGCTTTCTTT
many TRBJ1-6 TRBV12-3/TRBV12-4 TRBD1 CASRGGTGNNSPLHF TGTGCCAGCAGGGGAGGGACAGGAAATAATTCACCCCTCCACTTT
many TRBJ1-2 TRBV10-2 TRBD1 CASSGGQGVSGYTF TGCGCCAGCAGTGGTGGGCAGGGGGTCTCCGGCTACACCTTC
. TRBJ1-1 TRBV19 . CASSFSGSNTEAFF TGTGCCAGTAGTTTCTCCGGATCGAACACTGAAGCTTTCTTT
many TRBJ2-1 TRBV24-1 TRBD2 CATSDPSSGHLRGEQFF TGTGCCACCAGTGACCCATCTAGCGGTCACCTAAGAGGGGAGCAGTTCTTC
many TRBJ2-7 TRBV20-1 . CSARAFSRRASSEQYF TGCAGTGCTAGGGCTTTTAGTAGGAGGGCCAGTAGCGAGCAGTACTTC
many TRBJ2-2 TRBV5-1 TRBD1 CASSFSRDRGRSNTGELFF TGCGCCAGCAGCTTCTCCCGGGACAGGGGGCGTTCGAACACCGGGGAGCTGTTTTTT
few TRBJ2-3 TRBV7-2 TRBD1 CASSPTGAVTDTQYF TGTGCCAGCAGCCCCACAGGGGCGGTCACAGATACGCAGTATTTT
few TRBJ2-1 TRBV5-5 TRBD1 CASSLRAGGLTEQFF TGTGCCAGCAGCTTGAGAGCAGGGGGCCTCACTGAGCAGTTCTTC
many TRBJ1-6 TRBV12-3/TRBV12-4 . CASSSLTGPNSPLHF TGTGCCAGCAGTTCCCTAACAGGGCCGAATTCACCCCTCCACTTT
many TRBJ1-1 TRBV7-2 TRBD1 CASSLQGARTEAFF TGTGCCAGCAGCTTACAGGGGGCGCGCACTGAAGCTTTCTTT
. TRBJ2-4 TRBV18 . CASSLGPSIAKNIQYF TGTGCCAGCTCCCTGGGACCGTCAATAGCCAAAAACATTCAGTACTTC
many TRBJ2-3 TRBV20-1 . CSARGVEKVGATDTQYF TGCAGTGCTAGAGGGGTGGAAAAGGTAGGGGCCACAGATACGCAGTATTTT
few TRBJ2-3 TRBV7-9 . CASSSLVGAPDTQYF TGTGCCAGCAGCTCACTTGTAGGGGCTCCCGATACGCAGTATTTT
. TRBJ2-2 TRBV27 . CASSLFSQVNTGELFF TGTGCCAGCAGTTTATTTAGTCAGGTGAACACCGGGGAGCTGTTTTTT
few TRBJ2-1 TRBV27 TRBD1 CASSPGDRSSYNEQFF TGTGCCAGCAGTCCTGGGGACAGAAGCTCCTACAATGAGCAGTTCTTC
few TRBJ2-1 TRBV12-3/TRBV12-4 TRBD2 CASSWAGGPFSEQFF TGTGCCAGCAGTTGGGCGGGGGGGCCGTTCAGTGAGCAGTTCTTC
few TRBJ2-1 TRBV2 TRBD1 CAGGQEYNEQFF TGTGCCGGAGGACAGGAATACAATGAGCAGTTCTTC
many TRBJ1-1 TRBV27 . CASSFSARGDTEAFF TGTGCCAGCAGTTTTTCTGCAAGGGGGGACACTGAAGCTTTCTTT
. TRBJ2-5 TRBV6-5 . CASSYTLTGNQETQYF TGTGCCAGCAGTTACACCCTGACAGGAAACCAAGAGACCCAGTACTTC
many TRBJ1-5 TRBV21-1 . CASSKIRSPGLLNQPQHF TGTGCCAGCAGCAAAATCCGCTCCCCGGGACTGCTCAATCAGCCCCAGCATTTT
. TRBJ2-1 TRBV27 TRBD1 CASKLTGEQFF TGTGCCAGCAAACTGACAGGGGAGCAGTTCTTC
. TRBJ2-1 TRBV6-2/TRBV6-3 TRBD2 CASNTGTSGTRYNEQFF TGTGCCAGCAACACCGGGACTAGCGGGACCCGGTACAATGAGCAGTTCTTC
. TRBJ2-2 TRBV20-1 . CSARDATRGANPGELFF TGCAGTGCTAGAGACGCAACAAGGGGCGCGAATCCCGGGGAGCTGTTTTTT
. TRBJ1-6 TRBV5-6 . CASSLGMTALHNSPLHF TGTGCCAGCAGCTTGGGGATGACAGCGCTCCATAATTCACCCCTCCACTTT
many TRBJ1-6 TRBV5-1 . CASSTDRNSPLHF TGCGCCAGCAGTACCGACAGAAATTCACCCCTCCACTTT
many TRBJ2-1 TRBV20-1 TRBD2 CSARLAGLSYNEQFF TGCAGTGCTAGACTAGCGGGCCTTTCCTACAATGAGCAGTTCTTC
many TRBJ2-6 TRBV20-1 TRBD1 CSARRDRGYVGANVLTF TGCAGTGCCCGTAGGGACAGGGGGTATGTAGGGGCCAACGTCCTGACTTTC